The 12 T cell receptor beta chains below come from one sample, sequenced in a study of T cell responses to AZD1222 COVID-19 vaccine. Data came from immunoSEQ multiplex PCR; TCRdb stores just in-frame clones and leaves some out. The sample has about 120,000 clones, roughly 84% seen once. Sequencing used peripheral blood, obtained on day 0 of AZD1222 vaccination. These receptors were obtained from an adult in good health.

This clone was seen only once. In DNA, the CDR3 is TGTGCCAGCAGTGTGGGAGAGACCCAGTACTTC. It yields the protein CASSVGETQYF. This sequence joins TRBV2 and TRBJ2-5; D is ambiguous. Looked up from germline, CDR1 is SNHLY and CDR2 is FYNNEI. Trimming took 4 bases from V and 4 from J, leaving 4 bases between them. The CDR3 loop spans 11 amino acids.

J is TRBJ1-1 and V is TRBV4-1, with a weak D call TRBD1 (6 bases). The CDR3 runs 14 residues. V lost 1 base, J lost 4 bases, and 10 bases lay in between. Germline-derived CDR1 and CDR2 are MGHRA and YSYEKL. The CDR3 nucleotides are TGCGCCAGCAGCCAAGGCAGGGGATCCACTGAAGCTTTCTTT. Its protein is CASSQGRGSTEAFF.

J is TRBJ2-2 and V is TRBV2; 8 bases fit TRBD2. The CDR3 contains 15 residues. Germline CDR1 SNHLY, CDR2 FYNNEI. Trimming cost V 6 bases and J 0 bases; bases outside gene matches: 3. The CDR3 bases are TGTGCCAGCAGACAGGGACTAGCGAACACCGGGGAGCTGTTTTTT. This codes for CASRQGLANTGELFF.

The chain links TRBV6-1 to TRBJ1-3; D is undetermined. This CDR3 is built from 15 residues. V was pared by 0 bases and J by 2 bases, with 8 bases between. Germline CDR1 MNHNS, CDR2 SASEGT. The CDR3 reads CASSEATGPGNTIYF. As DNA, the CDR3 is TGTGCCAGCAGTGAAGCGACCGGTCCTGGAAACACCATATATTTT.

V is TRBV5-5 and J is TRBJ1-5; D is perhaps TRBD1 (5 bases). Germline CDR1 reads SGHKS; CDR2 reads YYEKEE (reference sequence). There are 16 residues in the CDR3. Trimming cost V 0 bases and J 5 bases, with 15 bases left between them. CDR3 protein: CASSLVRGDRDQPQHF. The CDR3 DNA is TGTGCCAGCAGCTTGGTTCGCGGGGACCGTGATCAGCCCCAGCATTTT. The full variable domain, rest sourced from reference TRBV5-5 and TRBJ1-5, is DAGVTQSPTHLIKTRGQQVTLRCSPISGHKSVSWYQQVLGQGPQFIFQYYEKEERGRGNFPDRFSARQFPNYSSELNVNALLLGDSALYLCASSLVRGDRDQPQHFGDGTRLSIL.

The CDR3 protein is CSVERRLANYGYTF. CDR3 DNA: TGCAGCGTTGAAAGGCGGTTAGCTAACTATGGCTACACCTTC. The chain combines TRBV29-1 with TRBJ1-2; D remains ambiguous. Per germline, CDR1 SQVTM and CDR2 ANQGSEA. The CDR3 loop spans 14 amino acids. The V gene lost 2 bases and the J gene lost 0 bases, with 10 bases spanning the gap.

This chain uses TRBV4-1 with TRBJ1-1, with 10 positions matching TRBD1. Germline V CDR1 and CDR2: MGHRA, YSYEKL. The V and J ends lost 1 base and 0 bases, in that order; junction bases with no gene match: 8. The CDR3 extends over 18 amino acids. The DNA of the CDR3 is TGCGCCAGCAGCCAAGCGCAAGGACAGGGGGGATTGAACACTGAAGCTTTCTTT. Translating gives CASSQAQGQGGLNTEAFF.

The chain links TRBV4-1 to TRBJ2-7; D is ambiguous. CDR1 and CDR2 (germline): MGHRA, YSYEKL. The CDR3 is 15 amino acids. Trimming pared 0 bases from V and 6 bases from J, leaving 15 bases between. CDR3 DNA sequence: TGCGCCAGCAGCCAAGATCAAAGCCGCAAGGGCGAGCAGTACTTC. It yields the protein CASSQDQSRKGEQYF.

V usage is TRBV11-2 and J usage is TRBJ1-2; D is unresolved. V shed 4 bases and J shed 5 bases, with 14 bases lying between them. The CDR3 extends over 14 amino acids. Per germline, CDR1 SGHAT and CDR2 FQNNGV. CDR3 sequence reads: CASSSTRSPYGYTF. CDR3 DNA sequence: TGTGCCAGCAGCTCAACTAGGTCACCGTATGGCTACACCTTC.

The genes are TRBV3-1 (or the pseudogene TRBV3-2) and TRBJ2-7; 10 nucleotides agree with TRBD2. CDR3 size: 16 residues. The germline gives CDR1 LGHDT, CDR2 YNNKEL (reference sequence). Trimming at V came to 2 bases and at J to 4 bases, leaving 8 bases not matched to a gene. The CDR3 bases are TGTGCCAGCAGCCAACCCCGGGGTAGCGGGGGGTACGAGCAGTACTTC. It translates to CASSQPRGSGGYEQYF.

This chain uses TRBV4-1 with TRBJ2-3; 10 nucleotides line up with TRBD2. CDR1 and CDR2 (germline): MGHRA, YSYEKL. The trim removed 0 bases at V and 4 bases at J, leaving 7 bases unmatched. The CDR3 contains 17 residues. The CDR3 bases are TGCGCCAGCAGCCAAGATTCAAGCGGGGGGGCATCAGATACGCAGTATTTT. Protein sequence: CASSQDSSGGASDTQYF.

This rearrangement joins TRBV5-1 to TRBJ2-1, with D perhaps TRBD1 (6 bases). Germline V gives CDR1 SGHRS, CDR2 YFSETQ. The CDR3 runs to 12 residues. The germline V and J ends were trimmed by 4 bases and 7 bases, with 9 bases remaining between them. CDR3 bases: TGCGCCAGCAGCCCGCAGGGGAATGAGCAGTTCTTC. It yields the protein CASSPQGNEQFF. The whole variable domain, filled in from reference TRBV5-1 and TRBJ2-1, reads KAGVTQTPRYLIKTRGQQVTLSCSPISGHRSVSWYQQTPGQGLQFLFEYFSETQRNKGNFPGRFSGRQFSNSRSEMNVSTLELGDSALYLCASSPQGNEQFFGPGTRLTVL.